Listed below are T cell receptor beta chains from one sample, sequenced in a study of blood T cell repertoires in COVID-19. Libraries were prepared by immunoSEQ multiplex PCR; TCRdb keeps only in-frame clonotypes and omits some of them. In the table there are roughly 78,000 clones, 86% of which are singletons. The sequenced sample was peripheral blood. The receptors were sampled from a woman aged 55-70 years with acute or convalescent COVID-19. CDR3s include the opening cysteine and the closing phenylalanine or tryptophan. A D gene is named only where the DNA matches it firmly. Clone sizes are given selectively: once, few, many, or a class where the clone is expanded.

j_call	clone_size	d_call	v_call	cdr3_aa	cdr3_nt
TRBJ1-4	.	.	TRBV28	CASSGTINEKLFF	TGTGCCAGCAGTGGGACTATTAATGAAAAACTGTTTTTT
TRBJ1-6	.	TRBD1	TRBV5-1	CASSRDRDGSPLHF	TGCGCCAGCAGCCGGGACAGGGATGGATCACCCCTCCACTTT
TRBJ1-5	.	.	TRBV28	CASSLRTDSVMINQPQHF	TGTGCCAGCAGTTTAAGGACAGATTCTGTAATGATCAATCAGCCCCAGCATTTT
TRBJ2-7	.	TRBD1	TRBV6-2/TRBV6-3	CASCRDRVSKEQYF	TGTGCCAGCTGCCGGGACAGGGTTTCGAAGGAGCAGTACTTC
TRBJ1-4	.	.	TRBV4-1	CASSQSGFREKLFF	TGCGCCAGCAGCCAGTCAGGGTTTCGTGAAAAACTGTTTTTT
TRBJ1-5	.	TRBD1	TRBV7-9	CASSSGTGTYSNQPQHF	TGTGCCAGCAGCTCCGGGACAGGGACATATAGCAATCAGCCCCAGCATTTT
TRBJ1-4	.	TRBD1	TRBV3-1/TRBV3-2	CASSPVDRGTTNEKLFF	TGTGCCAGCAGCCCGGTCGACAGGGGCACAACTAATGAAAAACTGTTTTTT
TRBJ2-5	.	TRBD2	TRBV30	CAWSVGLAGGRETQYF	TGTGCCTGGAGTGTCGGGCTAGCGGGAGGACGAGAGACCCAGTACTTC
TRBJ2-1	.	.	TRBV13	CASSLVHGSEQFF	TGTGCCAGCAGCTTAGTACATGGGAGTGAGCAGTTCTTC
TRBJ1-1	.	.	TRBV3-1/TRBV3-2	CASTLGGGTDTEAFF	TGTGCCAGCACCCTTGGCGGGGGAACAGACACTGAAGCTTTCTTT
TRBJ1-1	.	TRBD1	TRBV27	CASSLTGGRGNTEAFF	TGTGCCAGCAGTTTGACAGGGGGTCGAGGGAACACTGAAGCTTTCTTT
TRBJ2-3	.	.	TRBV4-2	CASSQGLVADTQYF	TGTGCCAGCAGCCAAGGACTAGTTGCAGATACGCAGTATTTT
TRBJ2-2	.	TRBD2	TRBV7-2	CASSLAGAGGRVGELFF	TGTGCCAGCAGCTTAGCGGGAGCGGGGGGGCGTGTCGGGGAGCTGTTTTTT
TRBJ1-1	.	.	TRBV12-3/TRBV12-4	CASRRTEEKAFF	TGTGCCAGCAGAAGGACAGAAGAAAAAGCTTTCTTT
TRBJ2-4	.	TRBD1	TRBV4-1	CASSQSGTGKNIQYF	TGCGCCAGCAGCCAATCGGGGACAGGGAAAAACATTCAGTACTTC
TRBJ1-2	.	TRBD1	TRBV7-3	CASSPGQAYGYTF	TGTGCCAGCAGCCCGGGACAGGCCTATGGCTACACCTTC
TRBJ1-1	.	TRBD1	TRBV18	CASSSTGGRDTEAFF	TGTGCCAGCTCTTCCACAGGGGGCCGGGACACTGAAGCTTTCTTT
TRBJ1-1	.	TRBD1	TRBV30	CAWSRGQDTEAFF	TGTGCCTGGAGCCGGGGACAGGACACTGAAGCTTTCTTT
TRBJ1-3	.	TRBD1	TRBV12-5	CASGFETGTAGNTIYF	TGTGCTAGTGGTTTTGAGACCGGGACAGCTGGAAACACCATATATTTT
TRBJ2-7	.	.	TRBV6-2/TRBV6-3	CASSYSLWGASMTEQYF	TGTGCCAGCAGTTACTCTCTTTGGGGCGCTTCCATGACCGAGCAGTACTTC
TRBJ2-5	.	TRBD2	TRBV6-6	CASSLAGGQETQYF	TGTGCCAGCAGTCTAGCGGGGGGGCAAGAGACCCAGTACTTC
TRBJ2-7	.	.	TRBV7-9	CASSRGTVSYEQYF	TGTGCCAGCAGCCGCGGGACGGTCTCTTACGAGCAGTACTTC
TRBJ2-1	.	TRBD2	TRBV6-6	CASSLGLAGGSEQFF	TGTGCCAGCAGCTTGGGACTAGCGGGAGGAAGTGAGCAGTTCTTC
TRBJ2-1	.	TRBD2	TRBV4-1	CASSQAGGSYNEQFF	TGCGCCAGCAGCCAGGCGGGAGGCTCCTACAATGAGCAGTTCTTC
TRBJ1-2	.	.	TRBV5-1	CASTRAGSPYGYTF	TGCGCCAGCACCCGGGCGGGGAGTCCCTATGGCTACACCTTC
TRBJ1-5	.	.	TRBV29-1	CSVVRGQNSNQPQHF	TGCAGCGTAGTTCGTGGACAAAATAGCAATCAGCCCCAGCATTTT
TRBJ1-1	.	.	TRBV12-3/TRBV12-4	CASTLTGKAFF	TGTGCCAGCACCCTAACAGGGAAAGCTTTCTTT
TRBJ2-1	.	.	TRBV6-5	CASSLDYRYSNEQFF	TGTGCCAGCAGTCTTGACTATCGATACTCCAATGAGCAGTTCTTC
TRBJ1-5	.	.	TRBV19	CASSLQGENQPQHF	TGTGCCAGTAGTCTTCAGGGCGAGAATCAGCCCCAGCATTTT
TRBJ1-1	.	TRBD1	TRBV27	CASSLSTGLNTEAFF	TGTGCCAGCAGTTTATCGACAGGGCTGAACACTGAAGCTTTCTTT
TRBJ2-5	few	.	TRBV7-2	CASSLPKGGSPHETQYF	TGTGCCAGCAGCTTACCGAAAGGGGGATCTCCCCACGAGACCCAGTACTTC
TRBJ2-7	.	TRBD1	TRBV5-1	CASSRRQGEGEQYF	TGCGCCAGCAGCCGTCGACAGGGAGAGGGCGAGCAGTACTTC
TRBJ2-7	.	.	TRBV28	CASSFFALESYEQYF	TGTGCCAGCAGTTTTTTTGCCCTAGAGTCCTACGAGCAGTACTTC
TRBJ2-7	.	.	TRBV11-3	CASSRGYEQYF	TGTGCCAGCAGCAGGGGGTACGAGCAGTACTTC
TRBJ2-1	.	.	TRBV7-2	CASSETGSSYNEQFF	TGTGCCAGCAGCGAAACAGGGAGCTCCTACAATGAGCAGTTCTTC
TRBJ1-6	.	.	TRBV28	CASRKQTGGPLHF	TGTGCCAGTCGGAAACAAACCGGGGGACCCCTCCACTTT
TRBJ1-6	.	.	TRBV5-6	CASSWGLNSAANSPLHF	TGTGCCAGCAGCTGGGGCTTAAATTCGGCGGCAAATTCACCCCTCCACTTT
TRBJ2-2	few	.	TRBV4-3	CASSHLGGGGTGELFF	TGCGCCAGCAGCCACCTAGGGGGAGGGGGGACCGGGGAGCTGTTTTTT
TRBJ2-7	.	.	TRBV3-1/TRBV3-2	CASSRFQQSSYEQYF	TGTGCCAGCAGCCGATTTCAACAGAGCTCCTACGAGCAGTACTTC
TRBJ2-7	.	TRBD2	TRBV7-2	CASSFLAGGVYEQYF	TGTGCCAGCAGCTTCCTAGCGGGGGGGGTATACGAGCAGTACTTC
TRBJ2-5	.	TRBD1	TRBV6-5	CASSSDRVRIETQYF	TGTGCCAGCAGCTCCGACAGGGTGAGGATAGAGACCCAGTACTTC
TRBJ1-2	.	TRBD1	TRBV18	CASSPSGQNYGYTF	TGTGCCAGCTCACCATCGGGACAGAACTATGGCTACACCTTC
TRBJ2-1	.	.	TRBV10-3	CAISQLLLADNEQFF	TGTGCCATCAGTCAACTACTCCTGGCGGACAATGAGCAGTTCTTC
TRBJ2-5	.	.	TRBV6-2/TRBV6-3	CASSSSRVEGRETQYF	TGTGCCAGCAGCTCCTCTCGTGTGGAGGGTCGGGAGACCCAGTACTTC
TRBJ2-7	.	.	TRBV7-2	CASSLASLYEQYF	TGTGCCAGCAGCTTGGCTAGCCTCTACGAGCAGTACTTC
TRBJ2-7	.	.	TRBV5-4	CASSYPGYEQYF	TGTGCCAGCAGCTATCCGGGCTACGAGCAGTACTTC
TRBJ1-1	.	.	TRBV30	CAWSVSGGTEAFF	TGTGCCTGGAGTGTTTCGGGGGGCACTGAAGCTTTCTTT
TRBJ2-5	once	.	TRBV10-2	CASGRVFGETQYF	TGCGCCAGCGGCAGGGTGTTCGGAGAGACCCAGTACTTC
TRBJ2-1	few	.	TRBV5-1	CASSSPDRFSDEQFF	TGCGCCAGCAGTTCCCCGGACAGATTTTCCGATGAGCAGTTCTTC